This T cell receptor beta chain derives from a study of blood T cell repertoires in COVID-19. On the study more broadly: The origin of the acute and convalescent COVID-19 samples was the United States, Italy and Spain. PBMCs, B-cell-depleted T cells, or T cells were the source of the cDNA or gDNA that made up the material.

CDR3 length equals 12 residues. V lost 5 bases to trimming and J lost 3 bases, with 7 bases between them. Germline assignment: CDR1 MNHEY and CDR2 SVGAGI. In the authors' workflow: Using reference gene primer amplification, nucleated cell counts were estimated. Measured with immunoSEQ multiplex PCR; TCRdb has only the in-frame clones, and not every one. V, J and clone size are taken as reported in that table, and D and trimming were inferred from the DNA itself. The sample includes about 260,000 clones, roughly 89% of them seen just once. The receptor was isolated from a woman in her forties who had recovered from COVID-19. The V call is TRBV6-5, the J call TRBJ1-1; D possibly corresponds to TRBD1 (5 bases). The sequenced sample consisted of peripheral blood. In nucleotides, the CDR3 is TGTGCCAGCAGTCCGGGGGACACTGAAGCTTTCTTT. This gives the protein CASSPGDTEAFF.